Listed here are 26 T cell receptor beta chains from one sample, sequenced in a study of blood T cell repertoires in COVID-19. Produced via immunoSEQ multiplex PCR; TCRdb's table is partial and in-frame only. The repertoire holds 89,000 or so clones, with 86% as singletons. Input material: peripheral blood. The receptors here all came from a man aged 45-60 years with active COVID-19.

The CDR3 bases are TGTGCCAGTATGGAGGGTCTGTCGTATAATTCACCCCTCCACTTT. Translating gives CASMEGLSYNSPLHF. V and J are TRBV19 and TRBJ1-6; D not certain. With 7 bases removed from V and 4 bases from J, the gap between germline ends came to 14 bases. Germline assignment: CDR1 LNHDA and CDR2 SQIVND (reference sequence). The CDR3 covers 15 residues.

The chain links TRBV9 to TRBJ2-1, with D uncertain. The CDR3 runs to 16 residues. The ends were cut back, 0 bases at V and 0 bases at J, with 10 bases in the middle. Germline CDR1 is SGDLS and CDR2 is YYNGEE. Here the CDR3 reads CASSVDADSSYNEQFF. CDR3 coding DNA: TGTGCCAGCAGCGTAGACGCGGATAGCTCCTACAATGAGCAGTTCTTC.

The chain uses TRBV5-1 and TRBJ1-1; a possible D gene is TRBD1 (5 bases). The CDR3 loop spans 15 amino acids. Looked up from germline, CDR1 is SGHRS and CDR2 is YFSETQ. Trimming stripped 4 bases from V and 4 bases from J, with 17 bases between. The CDR3 nucleotides read TGCGCCAGCAGCCCCGGGGGTGCACCGGCCACTGAAGCTTTCTTT. Its protein product is CASSPGGAPATEAFF.

The chain uses TRBV5-1 and TRBJ1-1; perhaps TRBD1 as D (5 bases). The CDR3 spans 15 residues. Germline CDR1 and CDR2: SGHRS and YFSETQ. V lost 0 bases, J lost 7 bases, and 16 bases lay in between. This CDR3 is CASSLDEGGVSEAFF. In DNA, the CDR3 is TGCGCCAGCAGCTTGGATGAGGGAGGGGTTAGTGAAGCTTTCTTT.

The J gene is TRBJ2-7, the V gene TRBV7-2; no firm D call. V was shortened by 1 base and J by 5 bases, with 6 bases between the two germline ends. Germline lookup yields CDR1 SGHTA and CDR2 FQGNSA. CDR3 length equals 12 residues. The CDR3 bases are TGTGCCAGCAGCTTAGTGGGCAACGAGCAGTACTTC. As protein: CASSLVGNEQYF.

The gene calls are TRBV6-5 and TRBJ2-7; TRBD1 matches at 9 bases. The CDR3 consists of 14 residues. Germline V gene sequence: CDR1 MNHEY, CDR2 SVGAGI. V lost 8 bases and J lost 4; bases outside the gene matches: 9. Here the CDR3 DNA reads TGTGCCAGCCACCCCCGGGACAGGGTTTACGAGCAGTACTTC. Protein product: CASHPRDRVYEQYF.

V gene TRBV7-2 combines with J gene TRBJ2-2; 9 bases map to TRBD1. J gave up 4 bases and V 7 bases, and 10 bases lay outside the gene matches. From germline, CDR1 is SGHTA and CDR2 FQGNSA. The CDR3 has 16 amino acids. CDR3: CASTPWDRATTGELFF. CDR3 in DNA: TGTGCCAGCACCCCCTGGGACAGGGCGACCACCGGGGAGCTGTTTTTT.

This clone has only one observation. The rearrangement uses TRBV4-1 and TRBJ1-6, with a tentative D call TRBD1 (5 bases). The germline V gene has CDR1 MGHRA and CDR2 YSYEKL. The CDR3 sequence is 16 residues long. Between the trimmed V and J ends, which lost 0 bases and 10 bases, there was a span of 16 bases. This chain's CDR3 is CASSQDLGEVGSPLHF. CDR3 DNA sequence: TGCGCCAGCAGCCAAGATTTGGGGGAGGTGGGGTCACCCCTCCACTTT.

V is TRBV19 and J is TRBJ2-7, with a tentative D call TRBD2 (6 bases). The germline CDR1 and CDR2 sequences are LNHDA and SQIVND (reference sequence). The ends were cut back, 10 bases at V and 2 bases at J, with 15 bases in the middle. The CDR3 has 13 residues. The CDR3: CATSGTQTYEQYF. CDR3 nucleotide sequence: TGTGCCACTTCAGGGACTCAGACCTACGAGCAGTACTTC.

This clone was found once. The rearrangement links TRBV28 to TRBJ2-5; D may be TRBD1 (5 bases). Trimming left V 1 base short and J 2 bases short, with 8 bases between. Germline CDR1 MDHEN, CDR2 SYDVKM. The CDR3 is made up of 14 amino acids. The CDR3 spells CASSLSPGQETQYF. For the CDR3, the DNA is TGTGCCAGCAGTTTATCTCCAGGGCAAGAGACCCAGTACTTC.

This clone has more than one count but fewer than ten. This chain uses TRBV27 with TRBJ1-6, with D maybe TRBD1 (6 bases). Trimming shortened V by 4 bases and J by 7 bases, and 14 bases separated the two germline ends. This CDR3 spans 15 amino acids. Germline values: CDR1 MNHEY, CDR2 SMNVEV (reference sequence). This CDR3 reads CASSSQPGHNSPLHF. Written as DNA, the CDR3 is TGTGCCAGCAGTTCCCAACCGGGACACAATTCACCCCTCCACTTT.

This sequence joins TRBV3-1 (or the pseudogene TRBV3-2) and TRBJ2-1; 8 bases are a match to TRBD2. Germline V gives CDR1 LGHDT, CDR2 YNNKEL (reference sequence). The CDR3 has 16 amino acids. The J segment lost 4 bases and the V segment lost 5 bases, leaving 10 bases of the junction unmatched. CDR3 in amino acids: CASSILGQREYNEQFF. In DNA, the CDR3 is TGTGCCAGCAGCATCCTTGGACAGCGGGAGTACAATGAGCAGTTCTTC.

The V and J genes are TRBV27 and TRBJ2-7, with a tentative D call TRBD1 (7 bases). V was shortened by 0 bases and J by 4 bases, with 10 bases between the two germline ends. The CDR3 runs 14 residues. Germline V gene lookup returns CDR1 MNHEY and CDR2 SMNVEV (reference sequence). CDR3: CASSLSSGGYEQYF. As DNA, the CDR3 is TGTGCCAGCAGTTTATCGTCAGGGGGGTACGAGCAGTACTTC.

The gene calls are TRBV2 and TRBJ2-7; 10 bases map to TRBD2. V lost 3 bases, J lost 9 bases, and 11 bases stayed unmatched. The CDR3 runs to 15 residues. Germline V CDR1 and CDR2: SNHLY, FYNNEI. CDR3 amino acids: CASSERTSGDIVQYF. In nucleotides, the CDR3 is TGTGCCAGCAGTGAGAGGACTAGCGGCGACATCGTGCAGTACTTC.

V gene TRBV29-1 combines with J gene TRBJ2-3; TRBD2 agrees at 10 bases. Germline V gene data show CDR1 as SQVTM and CDR2 as ANQGSEA. The J segment lost 2 bases and the V segment lost 4 bases, leaving 6 bases of the junction unmatched. CDR3 size: 15 residues. CDR3 residues: CSVGRSGGLTDTQYF. The CDR3 DNA follows: TGCAGCGTTGGACGTAGCGGGGGGCTCACAGATACGCAGTATTTT.

The chain is built from TRBV5-4 and TRBJ2-2; 7 bases line up with TRBD1. The J segment lost 6 bases and the V segment lost 0 bases, leaving 11 bases of the junction unmatched. The germline V gene encodes CDR1 SGHNT and CDR2 YYREEE (reference sequence). The CDR3 length is 17 residues. The CDR3 loop is CASSLGGATGVAGELFF. The CDR3 nucleotides read TGTGCCAGCAGCTTGGGAGGGGCCACAGGGGTGGCCGGGGAGCTGTTTTTT.

The rearrangement joins TRBV5-6 to TRBJ2-7; 9 positions agree with TRBD2. The germline CDR1 and CDR2 sequences are SGHDT and YYEEEE. The CDR3 contains 14 residues. Germline trimming cut 0 bases from V and 3 bases from J; bases unmatched to any gene: 1. CDR3 in DNA: TGTGCCAGCAGCTTGGGACTAGCGGTCTACGAGCAGTACTTC. It yields the protein CASSLGLAVYEQYF.

The chain joins TRBV5-5 to TRBJ1-1; the match to TRBD1 covers 7 bases. Germline lookup yields CDR1 SGHKS and CDR2 YYEKEE (reference sequence). The junction had 6 bases not matched to a gene; V was cut back by 4 bases and J by 0 bases. This CDR3 has 15 residues. The chain's CDR3 is CASSLWDSMNTEAFF. The CDR3 region has the DNA TGTGCCAGCAGCCTTTGGGACAGCATGAACACTGAAGCTTTCTTT. The variable domain in full, with the rest retrieved from reference TRBV5-5 and TRBJ1-1, is DAGVTQSPTHLIKTRGQQVTLRCSPISGHKSVSWYQQVLGQGPQFIFQYYEKEERGRGNFPDRFSARQFPNYSSELNVNALLLGDSALYLCASSLWDSMNTEAFFGQGTRLTVV.

The CDR3 region has the DNA TGTGCCAGCAGGTTCGAGGGCACCGGGGAGCTGTTTTTT. This sequence encodes CASRFEGTGELFF. This chain uses TRBV3-1 (or the pseudogene TRBV3-2) with TRBJ2-2, with D perhaps matching TRBD2 (5 bases). This CDR3 is 13 amino acids long. Trimming removed 6 bases from V and 4 bases from J, with 9 bases in between. Germline lookup yields CDR1 LGHDT and CDR2 YNNKEL (reference sequence).

The rearrangement joins TRBV5-6 to TRBJ1-2, with 11 bases aligning to TRBD1. Germline CDR1 reads SGHDT; CDR2 reads YYEEEE. V shed 0 bases and J 1 base; nucleotides not matched to a gene: 2. This CDR3 has 16 residues. The CDR3 spells CASSLEGTGGNYGYTF. Here the CDR3 DNA reads TGTGCCAGCAGCTTGGAGGGGACAGGGGGTAACTATGGCTACACCTTC.

V usage is TRBV5-6 and J usage is TRBJ1-1, with D possibly TRBD1 on 5 matching bases. The V end was cut by 2 bases, the J end by 5 bases, with 13 bases between. Germline CDR1 and CDR2: SGHDT and YYEEEE. The CDR3 is 14 amino acids. The CDR3 nucleotides are TGTGCCAGCAGCTTAACACAGGCGTGGACTGAAGCTTTCTTT. Translated: CASSLTQAWTEAFF. Drawing the rest from reference TRBV5-6 and TRBJ1-1, the complete variable domain is DAGVTQSPTHLIKTRGQQVTLRCSPKSGHDTVSWYQQALGQGPQFIFQYYEEEERQRGNFPDRFSGHQFPNYSSELNVNALLLGDSALYLCASSLTQAWTEAFFGQGTRLTVV.

A note on this clone: One end of the junction varies from germline; a read error may be responsible. V usage is TRBV7-7 and J usage is TRBJ2-5; D may be TRBD2 (5 bases). From germline, CDR1 is SSHAT and CDR2 FNYEAQ (reference sequence). The CDR3 sequence is 14 residues long. The CDR3 coding sequence is TGTGCTAGCAGCTACTCCCGGGGAACAGAGACCCAGTACTTC. Amino acid sequence: CASSYSRGTETQYF.

This clone has just a few counts. This chain uses TRBV4-1 with TRBJ1-2; tentative D call: TRBD1 (5 bases). With 4 bases removed from V and 3 bases from J, the gap between germline ends came to 12 bases. CDR1 is MGHRA and CDR2 is YSYEKL in the germline V gene. The CDR3 consists of 14 residues. The CDR3 loop reads CASSPGGFDYGYTF. CDR3 coding DNA: TGCGCCAGCAGCCCCGGGGGGTTTGACTATGGCTACACCTTC.

The rearrangement uses TRBV7-8 and TRBJ2-1, with 9 bases identical to TRBD2. The CDR3 extends over 15 amino acids. Germline V CDR1 and CDR2: SGHVS, FQNEAQ. After removal of 1 base from V and 7 bases from J, the junction contained 5 bases not matched to a gene. As DNA, the CDR3 is TGTGCCAGCAGCTTAGTAGCGGGAGAAAGGAATGAGCAGTTCTTC. It is translated as CASSLVAGERNEQFF.

The rearrangement joins TRBV7-9 to TRBJ2-7; TRBD1 agrees at 7 bases. The CDR3 is 15 residues long. V trimming: 5 bases; J trimming: 2 bases; junction bases outside the gene matches: 9. Germline CDR1 SEHNR, CDR2 FQNEAQ (reference sequence). CDR3 nucleotide sequence: TGTGCCAGCAGCCCCCAGGGGGTTTCGGCCTACGAGCAGTACTTC. Protein product: CASSPQGVSAYEQYF.

The rearrangement joins TRBV5-1 to TRBJ2-1; TRBD1 aligns across 7 bases. The CDR3 totals 18 residues. CDR1 is SGHRS, CDR2 YFSETQ, per germline. Trimming cost V 0 bases and J 5 bases; bases outside gene matches: 14. CDR3 sequence reads: CASSLANLRQGGHNEQFF. CDR3 bases: TGCGCCAGCAGCTTGGCCAACTTACGACAGGGTGGCCACAATGAGCAGTTCTTC. The whole variable domain, filled in from reference TRBV5-1 and TRBJ2-1, reads KAGVTQTPRYLIKTRGQQVTLSCSPISGHRSVSWYQQTPGQGLQFLFEYFSETQRNKGNFPGRFSGRQFSNSRSEMNVSTLELGDSALYLCASSLANLRQGGHNEQFFGPGTRLTVL.